Each of the 17 T cell receptor beta chains below was sequenced from the same sample in a study of PD-L1 blockade in urothelial cancer. Indicated time point: peripheral blood 6 weeks after treatment start. Here immunoSEQ multiplex PCR was the method, and the copy in TCRdb shows in-frame clones only, minus some. There are tens of thousands of clones in the sample; around 90% occur only once, and under 8.5% lies in the top ten. Here the sequenced sample was PBMCs, taken around atezolizumab (anti-PD-L1) treatment. The receptors stem from a man in his 70s with urothelial cancer.

The chain uses TRBV10-3 and TRBJ2-6; 8 nucleotides align to TRBD1. Germline CDR1 is ENHRY and CDR2 is SYGVKD. The CDR3 totals 18 residues. J gave up 9 bases and V 4 bases, and 17 bases lay outside the gene matches. The CDR3 coding sequence is TGTGCCATCAGTGTGGTCCGACAGGGGCCTTACTGGAGCAACGTCCTGACTTTC. Its protein product is CAISVVRQGPYWSNVLTF.

The chain joins TRBV5-1 to TRBJ1-4; D is perhaps TRBD1 (6 bases). The CDR3 runs to 13 residues. The germline CDR1 and CDR2 sequences are SGHRS and YFSETQ. Deletions cut 2 bases from V and 7 bases from J, with 9 bases between. The CDR3 spells CASSFGRGEKLFF. CDR3 DNA: TGCGCCAGCAGCTTTGGCAGGGGTGAAAAACTGTTTTTT.

This clone was observed once. The rearrangement joins TRBV7-8 to TRBJ1-1; no firm D call. CDR3 length: 13 amino acids. Germline V gene lookup returns CDR1 SGHVS and CDR2 FQNEAQ. Trimming took off 1 base at V and 6 bases at J, with 9 bases between the two ends. The CDR3 sequence: CASSLERWAEAFF. CDR3 in DNA: TGTGCCAGCAGCTTAGAGCGTTGGGCTGAAGCTTTCTTT.

The chain carries TRBV9 and TRBJ2-7; the D gene is possibly TRBD2 (5 bases). Trimming cost V 4 bases and J 0 bases, with 11 bases left between them. Germline V gene sequence: CDR1 SGDLS, CDR2 YYNGEE. The CDR3 is 14 residues long. In DNA form, the CDR3 reads TGTGCCAGCAGCCCTAGGGAGAGCTCCTACGAGCAGTACTTC. This gives the protein CASSPRESSYEQYF.

The chain uses TRBV28 and TRBJ1-4, with TRBD1 identical over 8 bases. Trimming removed 3 bases from V and 8 bases from J; junction bases left unmatched: 11. The germline V gene encodes CDR1 MDHEN and CDR2 SYDVKM. The CDR3 is 16 residues long. The CDR3 DNA follows: TGTGCCAGCAGTTTGACCTCGGACAGGGAGGAAGAAAAACTGTTTTTT. It yields the protein CASSLTSDREEEKLFF.

CDR3 protein: CASSEEKITYNEQFF. In nucleotides, the CDR3 is TGTGCCAGCAGTGAAGAAAAAATAACCTACAATGAGCAGTTCTTC. The chain links TRBV6-1 to TRBJ2-1; D gene unclear. Between the trimmed V and J ends, which lost 1 base and 2 bases, there was a span of 9 bases. CDR3 size: 15 residues. Germline assignment: CDR1 MNHNS and CDR2 SASEGT.

The chain uses TRBV28 and TRBJ1-2; TRBD1 agrees at 11 bases. CDR1 MDHEN and CDR2 SYDVKM come from the germline V gene. CDR3 size: 16 residues. Trimming took 4 bases from V and 7 from J; bases not matched to a gene: 11. Here the CDR3 DNA reads TGTGCCAGCAGTTCTCCTTCGGGACAGGGGGATCGTGGCTACACCTTC. It encodes CASSSPSGQGDRGYTF.

The V and J genes are TRBV5-1 and TRBJ1-1; 9 bases match TRBD1. CDR3 length: 15 amino acids. Germline lookup yields CDR1 SGHRS and CDR2 YFSETQ. Trimming removed 2 bases from V and 3 bases from J; junction bases left unmatched: 5. This chain's CDR3 is CASSLPTGGYTEAFF. The CDR3 DNA sequence: TGCGCCAGCAGCTTACCGACAGGGGGTTACACTGAAGCTTTCTTT.

Here the CDR3 DNA reads TGTGCCAGCAGCCCGTTCGGGACAGGGAACGAGCAGTACTTC. Amino acid sequence: CASSPFGTGNEQYF. The rearrangement joins TRBV11-1 to TRBJ2-7; the match to TRBD1 covers 9 bases. This CDR3 spans 14 amino acids. Germline loops: CDR1 SGHAT, CDR2 FQDESV (reference sequence). The junction had 7 bases not matched to a gene; V was cut back by 5 bases and J by 5 bases.

The rearrangement uses TRBV27 and TRBJ2-2, with TRBD2 identical over 12 bases. Trimming at V came to 5 bases and at J to 9 bases, leaving 16 bases not matched to a gene. CDR1 is MNHEY and CDR2 is SMNVEV in the germline V gene (reference sequence). CDR3 length: 18 amino acids. The CDR3 spells CASSPTSGRSLRAWELFF. CDR3 coding DNA: TGTGCCAGCAGTCCAACTAGCGGGAGGTCCCTGAGGGCCTGGGAGCTGTTTTTT.

The chain is built from TRBV2 and TRBJ1-1, with TRBD1 identical over 9 bases. Trimming removed 5 bases from V and 1 base from J; junction bases left unmatched: 8. The CDR3 spans 16 residues. Germline V lookup: CDR1 SNHLY, CDR2 FYNNEI. As DNA, the CDR3 is TGTGCCAGCAGTACCACACAGGGGGCCCCGAACACTGAAGCTTTCTTT. This encodes CASSTTQGAPNTEAFF.

This clone was detected only once. The J gene is TRBJ2-3, the V gene TRBV19, with TRBD2 as a possible D gene (5 bases). Germline lookup yields CDR1 LNHDA and CDR2 SQIVND (reference sequence). The CDR3 consists of 16 residues. V was cut by 5 bases and J by 0 bases, with 15 bases left in between. CDR3 DNA sequence: TGTGCCAGTAGTTCGGGCTTGGACTGGAGCACAGATACGCAGTATTTT. This gives the protein CASSSGLDWSTDTQYF.

DNA of the CDR3: TGCGCCAGCAGCTCCACCCTCACCCTAGCGGGAGGCTACAATGAGCAGTTCTTC. Amino acids: CASSSTLTLAGGYNEQFF. This chain links TRBV5-1 with TRBJ2-1, with TRBD2 matching 11 bases. Trimming at V came to 3 bases and at J to 3 bases, leaving 11 bases not matched to a gene. Germline V gives CDR1 SGHRS, CDR2 YFSETQ. The CDR3 is made up of 18 amino acids.

The rearrangement links TRBV7-3 to TRBJ2-5, with a weak D call TRBD2 (7 bases). CDR3 length: 16 residues. The V end was cut by 4 bases, the J end by 3 bases, with 18 bases between. Germline values: CDR1 SGHTA, CDR2 FQGTGA. The CDR3 region is CASSSEGGRGKETQYF. In DNA form, the CDR3 reads TGTGCCAGCAGCTCAGAGGGGGGGAGGGGAAAAGAGACCCAGTACTTC.

This clone occurred once. The genes are TRBV9 and TRBJ1-4, with a weak D call TRBD1 (6 bases). V was clipped by 0 bases and J by 4 bases, with 10 bases between them. This CDR3 has 15 residues. CDR1 and CDR2 (germline): SGDLS, YYNGEE. CDR3 nucleotide sequence: TGTGCCAGCAGCGTAGCTGGACAGATTAATGAAAAACTGTTTTTT. This gives the protein CASSVAGQINEKLFF.

This clone was counted a few times. The chain combines TRBV5-4 with TRBJ2-7; D perhaps matches TRBD1 (7 bases). CDR1 is SGHNT and CDR2 is YYREEE in the germline V gene (reference sequence). The CDR3 runs 13 residues. Trimming took off 4 bases at V and 2 bases at J, with 10 bases between the two ends. The CDR3 nucleotides read TGTGCCAGCAGCCGCAGGGGGGCCTACGAGCAGTACTTC. Encoded protein: CASSRRGAYEQYF.

The V and J genes are TRBV5-4 and TRBJ2-3, with 12 bases matching TRBD2. V dropped 5 bases and J dropped 3; count of bases not matched to a gene: 7. Looked up from germline, CDR1 is SGHNT and CDR2 is YYREEE (reference sequence). This CDR3 has 16 residues. The CDR3, as DNA: TGTGCCAGCAGTCCGGGGGGGACTAGCGGGACAGATACGCAGTATTTT. Residues: CASSPGGTSGTDTQYF.